These T cell receptor beta chains were read from a single sample in a study of radiation and T cells in renal cell carcinoma. The data were produced by immunoSEQ multiplex PCR, yet TCRdb's version contains in-frame clones alone and is incomplete. The sample shows some 130,000 clones, 88% of them seen only once. Specimen: blood, collected from a patient whose treatment included radiotherapy and nephrectomy. Receptor source: a woman between 65 and 79 years old with renal cell carcinoma. Each CDR3 is given with its conserved first and last residue. D genes are given only for firm matches. Size is stated for part of the rows, as once, few or many counts, or as a class when the clone is expanded.

v_call: TRBV25-1; j_call: TRBJ1-4; d_call: -; clone_size: -; cdr3_nt: TGTGCCAGCAGTGAAGCGGGCCGGGGGGGAGGTGAAAAACTGTTTTTT; cdr3_aa: CASSEAGRGGGEKLFF
v_call: TRBV13; j_call: TRBJ1-1; d_call: -; clone_size: -; cdr3_nt: TGTGCCAGCAGCCCAATTTCCCGGCAGGGCAAGGGGATGAACACTGAAGCTTTCTTT; cdr3_aa: CASSPISRQGKGMNTEAFF
v_call: TRBV5-1; j_call: TRBJ1-2; d_call: TRBD1; clone_size: once; cdr3_nt: TGCGCCAGCAGCTCGACAGGGCAAGCTAACTATGGCTACACCTTC; cdr3_aa: CASSSTGQANYGYTF
v_call: TRBV5-6; j_call: TRBJ1-6; d_call: TRBD1; clone_size: few; cdr3_nt: TGTGCCAGCAGCTTTAGGACAGGGGGCTCGTCACCCCTCCACTTT; cdr3_aa: CASSFRTGGSSPLHF
v_call: TRBV27; j_call: TRBJ2-1; d_call: TRBD2; clone_size: -; cdr3_nt: TGTGCCAGCAGAGACCCCGTGGGCGGGGGGGTTAACAATGAGCAGTTCTTC; cdr3_aa: CASRDPVGGGVNNEQFF
v_call: TRBV25-1; j_call: TRBJ2-5; d_call: TRBD2; clone_size: -; cdr3_nt: TGTGCCAGCAGTGAATATTACGGCGCGGGGGGGCAAGAGACCCAGTACTTC; cdr3_aa: CASSEYYGAGGQETQYF
v_call: TRBV10-3; j_call: TRBJ1-6; d_call: -; clone_size: -; cdr3_nt: TGTGCCATCAGTCTCGACAGGAATAATTCACCCCTCCACTTT; cdr3_aa: CAISLDRNNSPLHF
v_call: TRBV7-8; j_call: TRBJ1-5; d_call: -; clone_size: -; cdr3_nt: TGTGCCAGCAGCCCGGGACGCCTAGATCAGCCCCAGCATTTT; cdr3_aa: CASSPGRLDQPQHF
v_call: TRBV2; j_call: TRBJ2-7; d_call: -; clone_size: -; cdr3_nt: TGTGCCAGCAGTCGGACCCGTTTATACGAGCAGTACTTC; cdr3_aa: CASSRTRLYEQYF
v_call: TRBV19; j_call: TRBJ1-2; d_call: -; clone_size: once; cdr3_nt: TGTGCCAGTAGTCAACAGGGCAGCTATGGCTACACCTTC; cdr3_aa: CASSQQGSYGYTF
v_call: TRBV6-4; j_call: TRBJ2-1; d_call: -; clone_size: once; cdr3_nt: TGTGCCAGCAGTCCGGGACTTTTGGGGGAGCAGTTCTTC; cdr3_aa: CASSPGLLGEQFF
v_call: TRBV27; j_call: TRBJ2-2; d_call: TRBD1; clone_size: -; cdr3_nt: TGTGCCAGTAAAAGACAGGGGGGCACCGGGGAGCTGTTTTTT; cdr3_aa: CASKRQGGTGELFF
v_call: TRBV30; j_call: TRBJ1-3; d_call: -; clone_size: -; cdr3_nt: TGTGCCTGGAGCCTCAAGGGTAGCTCTGGAAACACCATATATTTT; cdr3_aa: CAWSLKGSSGNTIYF
v_call: TRBV7-9; j_call: TRBJ1-2; d_call: -; clone_size: -; cdr3_nt: TGTGCCAGCAGCGCGGGGTCTGAGGGCTATGGCTACACCTTC; cdr3_aa: CASSAGSEGYGYTF
v_call: TRBV7-3; j_call: TRBJ1-1; d_call: -; clone_size: -; cdr3_nt: TGTGCCAGCAGCTCCCGGTTGAACACTGAAGCTTTCTTT; cdr3_aa: CASSSRLNTEAFF
v_call: TRBV6-1; j_call: TRBJ1-1; d_call: -; clone_size: -; cdr3_nt: TGTGCCAGCAGTGAAAGGCTGGGTAACACTGAAGCTTTCTTT; cdr3_aa: CASSERLGNTEAFF
v_call: TRBV29-1; j_call: TRBJ2-7; d_call: TRBD2; clone_size: -; cdr3_nt: TGCAGCGTTGGAAGCGGGGGAAAAGGCTACGAGCAGTACTTC; cdr3_aa: CSVGSGGKGYEQYF
v_call: TRBV28; j_call: TRBJ2-1; d_call: TRBD1; clone_size: once; cdr3_nt: TGTGCCAGCAGTTCCGACAGGGTGGTCTACAATGAGCAGTTCTTC; cdr3_aa: CASSSDRVVYNEQFF
v_call: TRBV5-1; j_call: TRBJ2-1; d_call: -; clone_size: -; cdr3_nt: TGCGCCAGCAGCCAGGGACTGCCCAATGAGCAGTTCTTC; cdr3_aa: CASSQGLPNEQFF
v_call: TRBV19; j_call: TRBJ2-2; d_call: TRBD1; clone_size: -; cdr3_nt: TGTGCCAGTACTCGTGGAGGACAGGCAATCACCGGGGAGCTGTTTTTT; cdr3_aa: CASTRGGQAITGELFF
v_call: TRBV2; j_call: TRBJ1-5; d_call: -; clone_size: once; cdr3_nt: TGTGCCAGCAACGGACTAGGAAATAATCAGCCCCAGCATTTT; cdr3_aa: CASNGLGNNQPQHF
v_call: TRBV5-1; j_call: TRBJ1-2; d_call: TRBD1; clone_size: -; cdr3_nt: TGCGCCAGCAGCTTGGACACCGGGACAGATGGCTACACCTTC; cdr3_aa: CASSLDTGTDGYTF
v_call: TRBV30; j_call: TRBJ1-6; d_call: TRBD1; clone_size: -; cdr3_nt: TGTGCCTGGAGTGCGACAGGGCTCGCTAATTCACCCCTCCACTTT; cdr3_aa: CAWSATGLANSPLHF
v_call: TRBV15; j_call: TRBJ1-2; d_call: -; clone_size: -; cdr3_nt: TGTGCCACCAGCAGAGGCCCCCCAGGGGAGGCCTATGGCTACACCTTC; cdr3_aa: CATSRGPPGEAYGYTF
v_call: TRBV28; j_call: TRBJ2-7; d_call: TRBD1; clone_size: -; cdr3_nt: TGTGCCAGCAGGCTCTACCGGGACAGGGAGCAGTACTTC; cdr3_aa: CASRLYRDREQYF
v_call: TRBV7-2; j_call: TRBJ1-2; d_call: TRBD1; clone_size: -; cdr3_nt: TGTGCCAGCAGCATCGGACAGGGGAACTATGGCTACACCTTC; cdr3_aa: CASSIGQGNYGYTF
v_call: TRBV30; j_call: TRBJ2-3; d_call: TRBD2; clone_size: -; cdr3_nt: TGTGCCTGGAGTGTAACCCGGGACTACCTAAGCACAGATACGCAGTATTTT; cdr3_aa: CAWSVTRDYLSTDTQYF
v_call: TRBV5-4; j_call: TRBJ1-2; d_call: -; clone_size: -; cdr3_nt: TGTGCCAGCAGCATACAGACCTATGGCTACACCTTC; cdr3_aa: CASSIQTYGYTF
v_call: TRBV10-3; j_call: TRBJ1-2; d_call: TRBD1; clone_size: -; cdr3_nt: TGTGCCATCAGCGAGCGGACAGGGGGTGTTAACTATGGCTACACCTTC; cdr3_aa: CAISERTGGVNYGYTF
v_call: TRBV5-1; j_call: TRBJ1-2; d_call: -; clone_size: -; cdr3_nt: TGCGCCAGCAGCCCTCCTGGGCAGGGGAAGGCTGGCTACACCTTC; cdr3_aa: CASSPPGQGKAGYTF
v_call: TRBV4-2; j_call: TRBJ2-3; d_call: -; clone_size: -; cdr3_nt: TGTGCCAGCAGCCAAGGCGGGACCCCACAAACAGATACGCAGTATTTT; cdr3_aa: CASSQGGTPQTDTQYF
v_call: TRBV18; j_call: TRBJ1-1; d_call: -; clone_size: -; cdr3_nt: TGTGCCAGCTCACCATCCAGGGTGGTGAACACTGAAGCTTTCTTT; cdr3_aa: CASSPSRVVNTEAFF
v_call: TRBV19; j_call: TRBJ2-3; d_call: TRBD2; clone_size: -; cdr3_nt: TGTGCCAGTAGTAACCCTACTAGCGGGGTTGCGCAGTATTTT; cdr3_aa: CASSNPTSGVAQYF
v_call: TRBV25-1; j_call: TRBJ2-7; d_call: -; clone_size: -; cdr3_nt: TGTGCCAGCAGGGACGGGGCTCTCTACGAGCAGTACTTC; cdr3_aa: CASRDGALYEQYF
v_call: TRBV15; j_call: TRBJ1-1; d_call: -; clone_size: -; cdr3_nt: TGTGCCACCAGCAGAGGGGGGGATTACACTGAAGCTTTCTTT; cdr3_aa: CATSRGGDYTEAFF
v_call: TRBV27; j_call: TRBJ2-1; d_call: -; clone_size: once; cdr3_nt: TGTGCCAGCCGGTTTTTAGCGGTGGGGGCCTACAATGAGCAGTTCTTC; cdr3_aa: CASRFLAVGAYNEQFF
v_call: TRBV27; j_call: TRBJ1-6; d_call: -; clone_size: once; cdr3_nt: TGTGCCAGCAGTTTAAGGGGGTATAATTCACCCCTCCACTTT; cdr3_aa: CASSLRGYNSPLHF
v_call: TRBV7-2; j_call: TRBJ1-1; d_call: -; clone_size: -; cdr3_nt: TGTGCCAGCAGCTTAGATGCGGGCACTGAAGCTTTCTTT; cdr3_aa: CASSLDAGTEAFF
v_call: TRBV9; j_call: TRBJ1-1; d_call: -; clone_size: -; cdr3_nt: TGTGCCAGCAGCGTGGGAGTGGGACACACTGAAGCTTTCTTT; cdr3_aa: CASSVGVGHTEAFF
v_call: TRBV11-2; j_call: TRBJ1-5; d_call: -; clone_size: -; cdr3_nt: TGTGCCAGCAGCTTGGGCCAAGATCAGCCCCAGCATTTT; cdr3_aa: CASSLGQDQPQHF
v_call: TRBV28; j_call: TRBJ1-4; d_call: -; clone_size: -; cdr3_nt: TGTGCCAGCTCCGAACCCCCCGCTCAAAAACTGTTTTTT; cdr3_aa: CASSEPPAQKLFF
v_call: TRBV5-1; j_call: TRBJ2-1; d_call: -; clone_size: few; cdr3_nt: TGCGCCAGCAGCTTGGGTCCGCCCATTTCGTACAATGAGCAGTTCTTC; cdr3_aa: CASSLGPPISYNEQFF
v_call: TRBV5-1; j_call: TRBJ1-2; d_call: -; clone_size: -; cdr3_nt: TGCGCCAGCAGCTTGGCAGATAACTATGGCTACACCTTC; cdr3_aa: CASSLADNYGYTF
v_call: TRBV5-1; j_call: TRBJ1-1; d_call: TRBD1; clone_size: -; cdr3_nt: TGCGCCAGCAGCTCGATGATGACAGGGAAAGGTGAAGCTTTCTTT; cdr3_aa: CASSSMMTGKGEAFF
v_call: TRBV7-2; j_call: TRBJ1-1; d_call: -; clone_size: -; cdr3_nt: TGTGCCAGCAGCCCTCTGCGGCAGGGAACTGAAGCTTTCTTT; cdr3_aa: CASSPLRQGTEAFF
v_call: TRBV5-8; j_call: TRBJ1-2; d_call: -; clone_size: -; cdr3_nt: TGTGCCAGCAGCTTGTTTTTGGGGCCAGAAAACTATGGCTACACCTTC; cdr3_aa: CASSLFLGPENYGYTF
v_call: TRBV5-1; j_call: TRBJ1-1; d_call: -; clone_size: -; cdr3_nt: TGCGCCAGCAGCCCCGGGACGATTAACACTGAAGCTTTCTTT; cdr3_aa: CASSPGTINTEAFF
v_call: TRBV6-1; j_call: TRBJ2-2; d_call: -; clone_size: -; cdr3_nt: TGTGCCAGCAGTGAACCGGGGCTTAGGGAGCTGTTTTTT; cdr3_aa: CASSEPGLRELFF
v_call: TRBV27; j_call: TRBJ2-2; d_call: TRBD2; clone_size: -; cdr3_nt: TGTGCCAGCAGTTTCTTAGCGGGGGTTCCCACCGGGGAGCTGTTTTTT; cdr3_aa: CASSFLAGVPTGELFF
v_call: TRBV19; j_call: TRBJ2-3; d_call: -; clone_size: once; cdr3_nt: TGTGCCAGTAGTATAGGGGCAGACTCCCTCACAGATACGCAGTATTTT; cdr3_aa: CASSIGADSLTDTQYF
v_call: TRBV6-1; j_call: TRBJ1-5; d_call: -; clone_size: -; cdr3_nt: TGTGCCAGCAGCGGCCAGGGGCGGCAGCCCCAGCATTTT; cdr3_aa: CASSGQGRQPQHF
v_call: TRBV5-8; j_call: TRBJ1-5; d_call: -; clone_size: few; cdr3_nt: TGTGCCAGCAGCTTGGACAGAAACTATCAGCCCCAGCATTTT; cdr3_aa: CASSLDRNYQPQHF